This T cell receptor (beta chain) was recovered during a study of blood T cells in healthy people across ages. Study information: Template-switching capture recovered about one barcoded beta molecule per two T cells.

Together with a sample-barcoded 5' primer, a J-beta primer mix was included in a second PCR lasting roughly 6 to 12 cycles. Template switching added a 12-random-nucleotide identifier to every cDNA molecule. The yield of each sample was at least 2.5 million CDR3-containing paired-end reads. TCRdb independently ran MiXCR on the 5' RACE reads; one entry per CDR3 protein. The data contain 980,000 or so distinct CDR3 sequences, around 48% of them singletons. This clonotype was found a few times. Each donor had 7.5 to 10 milliliters of peripheral blood drawn. Sequencing was done on a sample of blood. The TCR sequence derives from a man younger than 40 in good health.

CDR3 sequence reads: CSVEGREQYF. The CDR3 DNA sequence: TGCAGCGTTGAAGGCCGGGAGCAGTACTTC. The J gene is TRBJ2-7, the V gene TRBV29-1; D not resolved. This CDR3 has 10 residues. Trimming took 1 base from V and 7 from J, leaving 5 bases between them. Germline assignment: CDR1 SQVTM and CDR2 ANQGSEA.